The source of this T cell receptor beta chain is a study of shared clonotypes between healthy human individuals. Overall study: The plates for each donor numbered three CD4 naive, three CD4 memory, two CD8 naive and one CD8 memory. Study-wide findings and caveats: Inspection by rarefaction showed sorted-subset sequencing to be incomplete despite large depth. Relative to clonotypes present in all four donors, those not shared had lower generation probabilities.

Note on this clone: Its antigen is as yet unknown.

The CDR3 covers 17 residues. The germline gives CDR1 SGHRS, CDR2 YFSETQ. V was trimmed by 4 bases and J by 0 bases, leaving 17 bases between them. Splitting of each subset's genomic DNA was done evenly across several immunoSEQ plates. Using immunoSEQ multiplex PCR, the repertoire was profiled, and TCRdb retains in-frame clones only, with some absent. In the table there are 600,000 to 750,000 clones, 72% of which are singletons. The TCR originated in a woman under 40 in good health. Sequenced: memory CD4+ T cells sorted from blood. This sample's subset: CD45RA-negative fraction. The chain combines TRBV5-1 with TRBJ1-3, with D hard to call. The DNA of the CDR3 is TGCGCCAGCAGCCCCCTTTCTCGGGCTTCCTCTGGAAACACCATATATTTT. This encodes CASSPLSRASSGNTIYF.